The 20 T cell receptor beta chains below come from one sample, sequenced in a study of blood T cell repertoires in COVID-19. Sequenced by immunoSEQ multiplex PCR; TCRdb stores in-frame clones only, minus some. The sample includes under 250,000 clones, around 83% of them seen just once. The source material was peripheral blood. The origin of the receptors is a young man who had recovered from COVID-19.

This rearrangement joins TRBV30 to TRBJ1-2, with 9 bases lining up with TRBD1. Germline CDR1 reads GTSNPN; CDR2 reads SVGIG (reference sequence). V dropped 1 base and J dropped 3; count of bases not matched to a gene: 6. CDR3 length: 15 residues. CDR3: CAWSDYRGQHYGYTF. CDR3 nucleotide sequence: TGTGCCTGGAGTGACTACAGGGGGCAACACTATGGCTACACCTTC.

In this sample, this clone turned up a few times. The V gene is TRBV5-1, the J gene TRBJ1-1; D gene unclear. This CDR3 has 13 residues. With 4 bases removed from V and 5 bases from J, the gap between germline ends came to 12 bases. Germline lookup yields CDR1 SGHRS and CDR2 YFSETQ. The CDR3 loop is CASSPGRETEAFF. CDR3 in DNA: TGCGCCAGCAGCCCGGGGAGGGAGACTGAAGCTTTCTTT.

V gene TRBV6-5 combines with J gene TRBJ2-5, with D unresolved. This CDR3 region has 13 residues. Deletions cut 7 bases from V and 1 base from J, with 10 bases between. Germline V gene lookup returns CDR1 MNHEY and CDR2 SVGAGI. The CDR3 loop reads CASTPGTQETQYF. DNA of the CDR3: TGTGCCAGCACGCCCGGTACCCAAGAGACCCAGTACTTC.

The CDR3 region is CASSLGGPRDIQYF. The CDR3 DNA reads as TGTGCCAGCAGCTTAGGAGGCCCTCGGGACATTCAGTACTTC. The V and J genes are TRBV11-2 and TRBJ2-4; no definite D call. The CDR3 covers 14 residues. V shed 1 base and J shed 8 bases, with 12 bases lying between them. CDR1 and CDR2 from the germline V gene are SGHAT and FQNNGV.

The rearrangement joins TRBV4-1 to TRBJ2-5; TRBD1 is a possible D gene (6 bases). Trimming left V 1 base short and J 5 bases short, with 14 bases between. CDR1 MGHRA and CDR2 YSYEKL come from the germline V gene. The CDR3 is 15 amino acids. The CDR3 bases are TGCGCCAGCAGCCAAGTAGGGCTTAGGGGGGAGACCCAGTACTTC. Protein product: CASSQVGLRGETQYF.

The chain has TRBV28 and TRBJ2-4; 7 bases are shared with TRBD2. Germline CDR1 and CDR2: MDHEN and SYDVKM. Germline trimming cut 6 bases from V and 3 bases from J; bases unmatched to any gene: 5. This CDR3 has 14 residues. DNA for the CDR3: TGTGCCAGCAGCCCCCCGGGAGGCAAAAACATTCAGTACTTC. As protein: CASSPPGGKNIQYF.

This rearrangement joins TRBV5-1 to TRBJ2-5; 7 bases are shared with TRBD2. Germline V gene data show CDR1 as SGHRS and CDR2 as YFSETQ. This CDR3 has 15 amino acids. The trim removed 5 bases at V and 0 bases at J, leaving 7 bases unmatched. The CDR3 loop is CASRHRLADQETQYF. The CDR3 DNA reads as TGCGCCAGCAGACATCGCCTAGCGGACCAAGAGACCCAGTACTTC.

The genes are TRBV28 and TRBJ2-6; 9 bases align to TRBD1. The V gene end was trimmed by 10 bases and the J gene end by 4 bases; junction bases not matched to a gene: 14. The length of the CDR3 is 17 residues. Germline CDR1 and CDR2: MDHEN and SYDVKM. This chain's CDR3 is CATSQGAFFLGANVLTF. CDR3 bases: TGTGCCACTTCACAGGGGGCCTTTTTTTTAGGGGCCAACGTCCTGACTTTC.

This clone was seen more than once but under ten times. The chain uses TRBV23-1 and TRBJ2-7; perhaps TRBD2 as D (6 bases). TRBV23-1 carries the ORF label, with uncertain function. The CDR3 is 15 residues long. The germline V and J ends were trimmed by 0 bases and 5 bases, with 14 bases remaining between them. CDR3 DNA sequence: TGCGCCAGCAGTCAATCGCCGTGGAGGGGCCACGAGCAGTACGTC. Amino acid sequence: CASSQSPWRGHEQYV.

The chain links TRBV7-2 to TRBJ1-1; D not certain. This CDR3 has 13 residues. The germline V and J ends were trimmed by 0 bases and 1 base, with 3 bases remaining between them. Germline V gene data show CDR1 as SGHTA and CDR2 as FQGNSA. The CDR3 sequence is CASSLAQNTEAFF. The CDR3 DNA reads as TGTGCCAGCAGCTTAGCACAGAACACTGAAGCTTTCTTT.

CDR3 amino acids: CATGGFGDTQYF. The CDR3, as DNA: TGTGCCACCGGGGGGTTTGGAGATACGCAGTATTTT. The chain employs TRBV6-5 and TRBJ2-3; 7 bases are a match to TRBD2. The CDR3 totals 12 residues. The V and J ends lost 10 bases and 5 bases, in that order; junction bases with no gene match: 6. The germline V gene encodes CDR1 MNHEY and CDR2 SVGAGI.

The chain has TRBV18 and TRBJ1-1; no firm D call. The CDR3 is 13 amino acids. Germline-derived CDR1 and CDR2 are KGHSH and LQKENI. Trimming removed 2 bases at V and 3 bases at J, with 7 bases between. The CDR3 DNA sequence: TGTGCCAGCTCACCAAACAGTTACACTGAAGCTTTCTTT. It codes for CASSPNSYTEAFF.

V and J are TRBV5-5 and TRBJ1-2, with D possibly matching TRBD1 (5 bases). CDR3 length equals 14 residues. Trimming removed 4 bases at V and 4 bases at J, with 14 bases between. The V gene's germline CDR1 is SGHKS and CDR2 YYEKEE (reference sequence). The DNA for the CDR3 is TGTGCCAGCAGCCCCCAAGACAGAGCCTATGGCTACACCTTC. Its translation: CASSPQDRAYGYTF. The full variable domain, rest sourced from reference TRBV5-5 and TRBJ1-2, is DAGVTQSPTHLIKTRGQQVTLRCSPISGHKSVSWYQQVLGQGPQFIFQYYEKEERGRGNFPDRFSARQFPNYSSELNVNALLLGDSALYLCASSPQDRAYGYTFGSGTRLTVV.

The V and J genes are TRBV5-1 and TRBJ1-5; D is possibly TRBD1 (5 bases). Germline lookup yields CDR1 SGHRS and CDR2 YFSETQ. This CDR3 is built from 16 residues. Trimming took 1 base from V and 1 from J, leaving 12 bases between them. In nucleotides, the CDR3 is TGCGCCAGCAGCTTGATGCCAGGGTCGAGCAATCAGCCCCAGCATTTT. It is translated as CASSLMPGSSNQPQHF.

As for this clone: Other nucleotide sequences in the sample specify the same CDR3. CDR3 sequence reads: CASSSGTEYEQYV. The DNA of the CDR3 is TGCGCCAGCTCATCCGGGACAGAATACGAGCAGTACGTC. The J gene is TRBJ2-7, the V gene TRBV18; 7 bases are a match to TRBD1. CDR3 length: 13 amino acids. The germline V gene encodes CDR1 KGHSH and CDR2 LQKENI.

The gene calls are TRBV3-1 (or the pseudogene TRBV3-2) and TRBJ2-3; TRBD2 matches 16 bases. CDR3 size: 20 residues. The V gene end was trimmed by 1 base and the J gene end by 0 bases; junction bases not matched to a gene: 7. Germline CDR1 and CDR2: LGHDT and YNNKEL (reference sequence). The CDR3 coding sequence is TGTGCCAGCAGCCAAGCAACCGGGACTAGCGGGGGGGGTAGCACAGATACGCAGTATTTT. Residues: CASSQATGTSGGGSTDTQYF.

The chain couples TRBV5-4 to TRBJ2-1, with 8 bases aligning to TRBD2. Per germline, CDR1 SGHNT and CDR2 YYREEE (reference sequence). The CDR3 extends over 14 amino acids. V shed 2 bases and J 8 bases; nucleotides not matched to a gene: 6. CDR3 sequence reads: CASSFSGGPHEQFF. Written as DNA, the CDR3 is TGTGCCAGCAGCTTTTCGGGGGGGCCCCATGAGCAGTTCTTC. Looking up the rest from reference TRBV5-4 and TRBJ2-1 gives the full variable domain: ETGVTQSPTHLIKTRGQQVTLRCSSQSGHNTVSWYQQALGQGPQFIFQYYREEENGRGNFPPRFSGLQFPNYSSELNVNALELDDSALYLCASSFSGGPHEQFFGPGTRLTVL.

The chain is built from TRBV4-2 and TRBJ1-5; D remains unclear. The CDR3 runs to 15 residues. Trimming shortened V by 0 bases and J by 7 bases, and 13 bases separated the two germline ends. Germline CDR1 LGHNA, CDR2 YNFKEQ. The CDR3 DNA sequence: TGTGCCAGCAGCCAAGATCAGTCAGATAAACAGCCCCAGCATTTT. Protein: CASSQDQSDKQPQHF.

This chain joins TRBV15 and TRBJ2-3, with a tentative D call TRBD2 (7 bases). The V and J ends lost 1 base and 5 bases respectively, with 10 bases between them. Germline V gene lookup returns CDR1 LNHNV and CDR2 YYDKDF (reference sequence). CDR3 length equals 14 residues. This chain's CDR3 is CATSRGGGIDTQYF. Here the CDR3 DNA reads TGTGCCACCAGCAGAGGGGGGGGCATAGATACGCAGTATTTT.

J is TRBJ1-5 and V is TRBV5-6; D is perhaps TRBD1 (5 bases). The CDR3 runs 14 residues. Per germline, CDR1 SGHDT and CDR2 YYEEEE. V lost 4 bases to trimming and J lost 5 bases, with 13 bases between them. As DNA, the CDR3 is TGTGCCAGCAGCCTACACGGGGGGGATCAGCCCCAGCATTTT. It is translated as CASSLHGGDQPQHF.